The T cell receptor beta chain under discussion was sequenced for a study of shared clonotypes between healthy human individuals. Clones were sequenced by immunoSEQ multiplex PCR, and TCRdb holds only the in-frame ones, with some missing. The repertoire holds 2 million or so clones, with over 85% as singletons. Naive CD8 isolation took CD45RO-negative cells positively selected for CCR7 and excluded terminally differentiated effector memory CD45RA+ cells. A remark on this clone: Other DNA sequences of this sample code for an identical CDR3.

Specimen: naive CD8+ T cells sorted from blood. The receptor comes from a man between 18 and 35 years old in good health.

The DNA for the CDR3 is TGTGCCAGCAGTTTGGGCGGGAATTCACCCCTCCACTTT. Translated, it gives CASSLGGNSPLHF. This rearrangement joins TRBV28 to TRBJ1-6; no clear D gene. CDR3 length equals 13 residues. Germline-derived CDR1 and CDR2 are MDHEN and SYDVKM. V was shortened by 3 bases and J by 7 bases, with 7 bases between the two germline ends.